Shown below are 15 T cell receptor beta chains from a single sample sequenced in a study of blood T cell repertoires in COVID-19. This table comes from immunoSEQ multiplex PCR, and its TCRdb copy is limited to in-frame clones, with some not included. Here the sample spans 95,000 to 100,000 clones, roughly nine tenths being singletons. Sequenced sample: peripheral blood. The receptors here all came from a man over 45 with acute or convalescent COVID-19.

V gene TRBV27 combines with J gene TRBJ1-1, with D hard to call. V was shortened by 7 bases and J by 1 base, with 16 bases between the two germline ends. CDR3 length equals 15 residues. Germline CDR1 is MNHEY and CDR2 is SMNVEV (reference sequence). CDR3 amino acids: CASTVRGGRNTEAFF. Written as DNA, the CDR3 is TGTGCCAGCACTGTGCGGGGTGGGAGGAACACTGAAGCTTTCTTT.

The chain joins TRBV6-6 to TRBJ2-5; D gene unclear. Germline CDR1 and CDR2: MNHNY and SVGAGI (reference sequence). V lost 6 bases and J 4 bases, leaving 6 bases between the germline ends. This CDR3 region has 11 residues. The CDR3 here is CASRSGETQYF. CDR3 coding DNA: TGTGCCAGCAGGTCAGGAGAGACCCAGTACTTC.

This clone was seen just once. This chain links TRBV28 with TRBJ2-3; no firm D call. Germline loops: CDR1 MDHEN, CDR2 SYDVKM. Deletions cut 8 bases from V and 3 bases from J, with 6 bases between. The CDR3 contains 11 residues. CDR3 nucleotide sequence: TGTGCCAGCGGAGTGACAGATACGCAGTATTTT. It yields the protein CASGVTDTQYF.

The chain recombines TRBV5-6 with TRBJ1-4, with D tentatively TRBD1 (6 bases). Germline loops: CDR1 SGHDT, CDR2 YYEEEE. V lost 0 bases and J 8 bases, leaving 14 bases between the germline ends. This CDR3 has 15 residues. CDR3 coding DNA: TGTGCCAGCAGCTTGGCCGGGGGGCGAGACGAAAAACTGTTTTTT. Translation gives CASSLAGGRDEKLFF.

This clone showed up just once. J is TRBJ1-1 and V is TRBV29-1; D is undetermined. The CDR3 extends over 14 amino acids. Per germline, CDR1 SQVTM and CDR2 ANQGSEA. Trimming stripped 4 bases from V and 2 bases from J, with 14 bases between. DNA of the CDR3: TGCAGCGTTGTCTCGGCAGGTATTAACACTGAAGCTTTCTTT. It specifies CSVVSAGINTEAFF.

The CDR3 coding sequence is TGTGCCAGCAGCCGGGCTGTGGGACAGGGGGTGGGAGAGACCCAGTACTTC. It translates to CASSRAVGQGVGETQYF. The chain uses TRBV7-6 and TRBJ2-5; 11 nucleotides match TRBD1. Germline values: CDR1 SGHVS, CDR2 FNYEAQ. CDR3 size: 17 residues. V gave up 5 bases and J gave up 4 bases; unmatched junction bases: 12.

The V gene is TRBV5-1, the J gene TRBJ1-3; 8 bases agree with TRBD1. This CDR3 region has 14 residues. The V gene's germline CDR1 is SGHRS and CDR2 YFSETQ. V dropped 5 bases and J dropped 3; count of bases not matched to a gene: 4. The CDR3 region is CASRGGQGGNTIYF. DNA of the CDR3: TGCGCCAGCAGGGGAGGACAGGGTGGAAACACCATATATTTT.

The gene calls are TRBV28 and TRBJ1-2; tentatively, D is TRBD1 (5 bases). Germline V gives CDR1 MDHEN, CDR2 SYDVKM. The length of the CDR3 is 12 residues. The V gene lost 4 bases and the J gene lost 8 bases, with 11 bases spanning the gap. In nucleotides, the CDR3 is TGTGCCAGCAGTTATCAGGGAGGCGGCTACACCTTC. This encodes CASSYQGGGYTF.

This clone was picked up a small number of times. V is TRBV6-5 and J is TRBJ1-5; the D gene is possibly TRBD1 (6 bases). The germline V gene has CDR1 MNHEY and CDR2 SVGAGI. The CDR3 spans 13 residues. V lost 7 bases and J lost 2, with 9 bases in between. The CDR3 coding sequence is TGTGCCAGCACCAAGGGGGGCAATCAGCCCCAGCATTTT. Its protein product is CASTKGGNQPQHF.

This chain uses TRBV6-1 with TRBJ1-2; TRBD1 agrees at 10 bases. The V and J ends lost 0 bases and 5 bases, in that order; junction bases with no gene match: 6. Germline assignment: CDR1 MNHNS and CDR2 SASEGT. The CDR3 runs to 16 residues. CDR3 nucleotides: TGTGCCAGCAGTGAAGCTTGGGGACAGGGGCTATATGGCTACACCTTC. Translated: CASSEAWGQGLYGYTF.

This chain uses TRBV2 with TRBJ2-1; 8 nucleotides match TRBD1. The CDR3 extends over 15 amino acids. Germline CDR1 SNHLY, CDR2 FYNNEI. After removal of 6 bases from V and 3 bases from J, the junction contained 7 bases not matched to a gene. This CDR3 reads CASRPDRGSYNEQFF. As DNA, the CDR3 is TGTGCCAGCAGACCAGACAGGGGAAGCTACAATGAGCAGTTCTTC. The full variable domain, rest sourced from reference TRBV2 and TRBJ2-1, is EPEVTQTPSHQVTQMGQEVILRCVPISNHLYFYWYRQILGQKVEFLVSFYNNEISEKSEIFDDQFSVERPDGSNFTLKIRSTKLEDSAMYFCASRPDRGSYNEQFFGPGTRLTVL.

J is TRBJ1-4 and V is TRBV4-2, with D uncertain. From germline, CDR1 is LGHNA and CDR2 YNFKEQ. This CDR3 region has 16 residues. With 0 bases removed from V and 5 bases from J, the gap between germline ends came to 13 bases. CDR3 sequence (DNA): TGTGCCAGCAGCCAAGATCTCGGAGGGTCGAATGAAAAACTGTTTTTT. It specifies CASSQDLGGSNEKLFF.

This chain connects TRBV3-1 (or the pseudogene TRBV3-2) to TRBJ1-3, with D perhaps TRBD1 (5 bases). The CDR3 has 15 residues. Trimming removed 4 bases from V and 4 bases from J, with 14 bases in between. Germline V gene data show CDR1 as LGHDT and CDR2 as YNNKEL (reference sequence). CDR3 loop: CASSPGTAGGNTIYF. The CDR3 DNA reads as TGTGCCAGCAGCCCCGGGACGGCGGGGGGAAACACCATATATTTT.

The chain combines TRBV19 with TRBJ2-6; the D gene is possibly TRBD2 (6 bases). V was pared by 8 bases and J by 2 bases, with 13 bases between. Germline V gene lookup returns CDR1 LNHDA and CDR2 SQIVND (reference sequence). CDR3 length: 15 residues. The CDR3 DNA reads as TGTGCCAGTGGAGGGCAGGCCACTGGGGCCAACGTCCTGACTTTC. Amino acid sequence: CASGGQATGANVLTF.

This clone was observed once. V and J are TRBV3-1 (or the pseudogene TRBV3-2) and TRBJ1-6; TRBD1 is a possible D gene (5 bases). The V end was cut by 1 base, the J end by 6 bases, with 10 bases between. CDR1 is LGHDT, CDR2 YNNKEL, per germline (reference sequence). The CDR3 length is 15 residues. The CDR3 nucleotides read TGTGCCAGCAGCCAAGTTACACAGGCTAATTCACCCCTCCACTTT. Translating it yields CASSQVTQANSPLHF.